This T cell receptor beta chain was found in a study of PD-1 blockade in classical Hodgkin lymphoma. Study-level background: Nivolumab dosed at 3 mg/kg went to patients intravenously every 2 weeks. General study findings and limits: A significant rise in TCR diversity by C4D1 was seen for CD4+ but not CD8+ cells.

This table comes from immunoSEQ multiplex PCR, and its TCRdb copy is limited to in-frame clones, with some not included. Among roughly 11,000 clones listed, around 76% were seen once. Time point: cycle 4 day 1 (C4D1), after 6 weeks of nivolumab. Every one of the patients relapsed after autologous stem cell transplantation (brentuximab vedotin exposure was variable). Negative magnetic selection isolated CD4+ T cells from thawed PBMCs. Of note for this clone: Its antigen remains unknown.

This receptor was obtained from a human donor with classical Hodgkin lymphoma. Here the sequenced sample was CD4+ T cells from blood, taken before the fourth cycle of nivolumab.

The CDR3 spells CASSSTGNTIYF. DNA for the CDR3: TGTGCCAGCAGCTCGACTGGAAACACCATATATTTT. The rearrangement links TRBV7-9 to TRBJ1-3; D remains ambiguous. The germline V gene encodes CDR1 SEHNR and CDR2 FQNEAQ (reference sequence). V lost 4 bases and J lost 2, with 3 bases in between. CDR3 length: 12 residues.